The clone carrying this T cell receptor beta chain has ten or more counts. Cohort allocation depended upon clinical history that participants reported. The germline gives CDR1 SGHRS, CDR2 YFSETQ. V was shortened by 5 bases and J by 0 bases, with 9 bases between the two germline ends. This CDR3 region has 14 residues. Profiled with immunoSEQ multiplex PCR; TCRdb holds only in-frame clones, not every one. The sample carries 170,000 or so clones, about 72% recorded once. The data were taken from a study of blood T cell repertoires in COVID-19. The J gene is TRBJ1-3, the V gene TRBV5-1, with D possibly TRBD1 on 5 matching bases. The TCR comes from a woman between 45 and 60 years old who had recovered from COVID-19. The sequenced sample was PBMCs or T cells enriched from blood (not recorded which). The CDR3 nucleotides read TGCGCCAGCAGGGAGGGACTCTCTGGAAACACCATATATTTT. Translating it yields CASREGLSGNTIYF.